This T cell receptor beta chain is drawn from a study of blood T cell repertoires in COVID-19. Study-level background: Italy, Spain and the United States were the sources of the convalescent and acute COVID-19 samples.

Sequencing was performed with immunoSEQ multiplex PCR; in TCRdb, only in-frame clones are kept and a portion is missing. The sample consists of more than 150,000 clones, 60% to 80% of them appearing once. Germline CDR1 is LGHDT and CDR2 is YNNKEL (reference sequence). The CDR3 is made up of 16 amino acids. Trimming cost V 4 bases and J 1 base; bases outside gene matches: 6. This clonotype was sampled from a woman aged 45-59 years who had recovered from COVID-19. This sequence joins TRBV3-1 (or the pseudogene TRBV3-2) and TRBJ2-1, with TRBD2 identical over 8 bases. The sample was PBMCs or T cells enriched from blood (not recorded which). CDR3 sequence: CASSPLVAGSYNEQFF. The CDR3 DNA sequence: TGTGCCAGCAGCCCCTTAGTAGCGGGATCCTACAATGAGCAGTTCTTC.